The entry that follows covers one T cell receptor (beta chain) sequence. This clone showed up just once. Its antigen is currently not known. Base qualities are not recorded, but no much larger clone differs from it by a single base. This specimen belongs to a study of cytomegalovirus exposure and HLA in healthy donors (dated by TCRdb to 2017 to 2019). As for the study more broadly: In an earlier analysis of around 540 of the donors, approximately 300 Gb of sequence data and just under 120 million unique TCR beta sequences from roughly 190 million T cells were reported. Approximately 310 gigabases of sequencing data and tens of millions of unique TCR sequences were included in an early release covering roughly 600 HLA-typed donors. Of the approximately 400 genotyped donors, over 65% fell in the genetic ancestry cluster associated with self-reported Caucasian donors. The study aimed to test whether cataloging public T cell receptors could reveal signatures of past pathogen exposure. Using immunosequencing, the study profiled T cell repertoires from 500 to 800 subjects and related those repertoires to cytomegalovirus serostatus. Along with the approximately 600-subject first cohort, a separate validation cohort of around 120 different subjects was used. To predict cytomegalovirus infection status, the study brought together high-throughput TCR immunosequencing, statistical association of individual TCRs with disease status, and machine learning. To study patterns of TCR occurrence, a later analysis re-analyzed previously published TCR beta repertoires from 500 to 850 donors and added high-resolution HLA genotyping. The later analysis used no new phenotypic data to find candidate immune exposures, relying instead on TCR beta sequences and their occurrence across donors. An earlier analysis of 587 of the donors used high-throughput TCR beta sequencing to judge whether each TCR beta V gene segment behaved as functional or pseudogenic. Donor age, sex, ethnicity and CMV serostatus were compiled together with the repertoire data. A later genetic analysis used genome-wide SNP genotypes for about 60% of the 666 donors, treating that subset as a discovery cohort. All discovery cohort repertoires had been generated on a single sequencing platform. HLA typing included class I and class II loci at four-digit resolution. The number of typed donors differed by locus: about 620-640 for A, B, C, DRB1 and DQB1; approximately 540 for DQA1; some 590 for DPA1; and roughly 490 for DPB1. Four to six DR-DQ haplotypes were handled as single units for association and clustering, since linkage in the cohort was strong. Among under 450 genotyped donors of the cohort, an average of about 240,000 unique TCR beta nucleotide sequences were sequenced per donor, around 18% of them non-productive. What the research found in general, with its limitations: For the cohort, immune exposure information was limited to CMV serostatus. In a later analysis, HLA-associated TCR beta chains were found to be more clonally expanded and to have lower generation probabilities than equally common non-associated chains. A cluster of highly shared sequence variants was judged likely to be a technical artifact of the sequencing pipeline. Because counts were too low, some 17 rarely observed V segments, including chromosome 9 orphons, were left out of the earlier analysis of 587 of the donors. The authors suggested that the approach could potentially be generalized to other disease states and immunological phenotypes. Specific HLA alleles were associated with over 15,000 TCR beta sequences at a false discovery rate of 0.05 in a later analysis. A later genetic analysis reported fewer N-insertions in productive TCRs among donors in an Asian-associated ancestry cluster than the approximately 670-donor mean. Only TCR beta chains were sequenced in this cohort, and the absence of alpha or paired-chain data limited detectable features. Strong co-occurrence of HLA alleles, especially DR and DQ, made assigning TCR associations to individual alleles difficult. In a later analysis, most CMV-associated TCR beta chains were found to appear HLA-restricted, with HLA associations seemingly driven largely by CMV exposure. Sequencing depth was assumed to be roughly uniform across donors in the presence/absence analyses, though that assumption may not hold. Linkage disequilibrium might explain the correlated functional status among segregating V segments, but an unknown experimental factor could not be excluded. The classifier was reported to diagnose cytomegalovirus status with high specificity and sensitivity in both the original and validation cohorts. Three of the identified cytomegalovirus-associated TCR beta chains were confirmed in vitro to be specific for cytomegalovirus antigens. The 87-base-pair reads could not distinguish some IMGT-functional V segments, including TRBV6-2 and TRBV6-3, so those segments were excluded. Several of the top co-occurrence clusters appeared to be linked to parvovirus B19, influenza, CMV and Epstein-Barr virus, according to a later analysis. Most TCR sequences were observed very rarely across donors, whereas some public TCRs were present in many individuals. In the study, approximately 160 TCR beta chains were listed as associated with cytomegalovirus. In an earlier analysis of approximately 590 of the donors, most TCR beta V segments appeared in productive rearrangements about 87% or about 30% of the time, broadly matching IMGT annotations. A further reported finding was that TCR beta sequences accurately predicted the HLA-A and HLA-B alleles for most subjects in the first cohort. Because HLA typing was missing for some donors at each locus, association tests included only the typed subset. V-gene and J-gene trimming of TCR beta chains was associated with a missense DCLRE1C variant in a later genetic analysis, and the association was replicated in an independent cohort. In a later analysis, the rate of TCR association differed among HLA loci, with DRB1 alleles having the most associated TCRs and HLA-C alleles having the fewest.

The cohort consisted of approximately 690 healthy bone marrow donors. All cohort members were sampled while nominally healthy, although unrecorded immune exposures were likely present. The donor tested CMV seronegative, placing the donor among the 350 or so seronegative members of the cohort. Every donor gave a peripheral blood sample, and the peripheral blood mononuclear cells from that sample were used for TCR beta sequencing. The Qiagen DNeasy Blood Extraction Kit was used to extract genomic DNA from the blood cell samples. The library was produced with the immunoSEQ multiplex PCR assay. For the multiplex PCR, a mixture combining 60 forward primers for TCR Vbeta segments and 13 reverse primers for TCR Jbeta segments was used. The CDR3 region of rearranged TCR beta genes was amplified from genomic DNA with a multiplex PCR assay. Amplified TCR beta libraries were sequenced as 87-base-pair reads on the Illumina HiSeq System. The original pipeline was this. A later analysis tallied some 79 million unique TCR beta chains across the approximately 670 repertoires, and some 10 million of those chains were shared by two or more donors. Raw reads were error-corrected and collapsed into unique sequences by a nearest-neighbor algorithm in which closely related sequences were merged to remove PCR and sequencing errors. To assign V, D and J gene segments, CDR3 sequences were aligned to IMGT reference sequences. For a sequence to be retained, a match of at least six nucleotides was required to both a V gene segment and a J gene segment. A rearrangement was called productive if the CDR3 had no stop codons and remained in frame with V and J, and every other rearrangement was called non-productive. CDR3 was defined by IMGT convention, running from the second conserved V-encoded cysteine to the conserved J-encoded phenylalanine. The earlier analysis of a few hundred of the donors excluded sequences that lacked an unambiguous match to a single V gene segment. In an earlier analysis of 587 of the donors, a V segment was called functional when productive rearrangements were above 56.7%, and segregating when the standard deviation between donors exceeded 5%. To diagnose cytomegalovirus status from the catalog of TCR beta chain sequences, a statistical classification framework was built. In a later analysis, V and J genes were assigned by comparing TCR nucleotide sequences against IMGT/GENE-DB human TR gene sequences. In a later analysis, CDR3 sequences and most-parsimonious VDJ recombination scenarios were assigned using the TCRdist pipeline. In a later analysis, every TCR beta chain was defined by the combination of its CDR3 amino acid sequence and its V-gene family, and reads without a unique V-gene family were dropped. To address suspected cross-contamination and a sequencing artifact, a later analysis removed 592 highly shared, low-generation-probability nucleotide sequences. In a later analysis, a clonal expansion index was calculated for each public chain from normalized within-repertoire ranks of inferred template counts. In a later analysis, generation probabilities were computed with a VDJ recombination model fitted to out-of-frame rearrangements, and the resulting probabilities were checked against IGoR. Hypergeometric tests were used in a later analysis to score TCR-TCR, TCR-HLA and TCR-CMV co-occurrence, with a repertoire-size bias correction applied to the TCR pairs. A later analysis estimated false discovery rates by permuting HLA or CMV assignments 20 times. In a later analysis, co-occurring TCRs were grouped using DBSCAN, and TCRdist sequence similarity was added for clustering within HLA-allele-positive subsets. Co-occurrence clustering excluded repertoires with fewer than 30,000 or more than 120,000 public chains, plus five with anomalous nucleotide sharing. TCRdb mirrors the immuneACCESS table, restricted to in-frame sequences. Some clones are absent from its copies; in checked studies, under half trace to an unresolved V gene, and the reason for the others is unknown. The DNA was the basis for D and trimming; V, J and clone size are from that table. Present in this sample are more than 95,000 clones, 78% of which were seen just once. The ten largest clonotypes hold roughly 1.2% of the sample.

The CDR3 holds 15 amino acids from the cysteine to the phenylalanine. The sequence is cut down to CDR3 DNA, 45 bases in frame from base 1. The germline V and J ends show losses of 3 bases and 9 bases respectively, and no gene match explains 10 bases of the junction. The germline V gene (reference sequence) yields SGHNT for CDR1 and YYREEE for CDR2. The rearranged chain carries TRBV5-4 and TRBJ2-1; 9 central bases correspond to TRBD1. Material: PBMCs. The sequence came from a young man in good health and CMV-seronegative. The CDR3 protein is CASSWTGTGLTEQFF. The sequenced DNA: TGTGCCAGCAGCTGGACCGGGACAGGGCTGACTGAGCAGTTCTTC.